In its sample, the clone carrying this TCR beta chain was seen a few times. Its antigen remains unidentified. This sample's TCRbeta library carried unique molecular identifier barcodes. TCRdb re-derived calls from the PCR reads in MiXCR, one entry per CDR3 protein. This sample yields about 58,000 distinct CDR3 sequences, of which approximately 43% are seen a single time; roughly 98% belongs to the top ten. The data are from a study of T-cell reconstitution after alpha-beta-depleted transplantation in children. General study findings and limits: Among T cells one year after transplant, newly produced cells accounted for most counts and diversity.

The material sequenced was PBMCs, mostly from graft donor cells, taken 360 days after TCRalphabeta/CD19-depleted stem cell transplant. This receptor was obtained from a male patient under 18 who had a stem cell transplant for acute lymphoblastic leukemia, so the T cells may come from the graft donor.

The CDR3 spells CASSLASTGGANQPQHF. The CDR3 nucleotides are TGTGCCAGCAGCTTAGCGTCGACAGGGGGCGCGAATCAGCCCCAGCATTTT. The chain recombines TRBV7-2 with TRBJ1-5; TRBD1 agrees at 10 bases. The CDR3 sequence is 17 residues long. Per the germline V gene, CDR1 is SGHTA and CDR2 is FQGNSA. With V trimmed by 0 bases and J by 4 bases, 6 bases remained unmatched.